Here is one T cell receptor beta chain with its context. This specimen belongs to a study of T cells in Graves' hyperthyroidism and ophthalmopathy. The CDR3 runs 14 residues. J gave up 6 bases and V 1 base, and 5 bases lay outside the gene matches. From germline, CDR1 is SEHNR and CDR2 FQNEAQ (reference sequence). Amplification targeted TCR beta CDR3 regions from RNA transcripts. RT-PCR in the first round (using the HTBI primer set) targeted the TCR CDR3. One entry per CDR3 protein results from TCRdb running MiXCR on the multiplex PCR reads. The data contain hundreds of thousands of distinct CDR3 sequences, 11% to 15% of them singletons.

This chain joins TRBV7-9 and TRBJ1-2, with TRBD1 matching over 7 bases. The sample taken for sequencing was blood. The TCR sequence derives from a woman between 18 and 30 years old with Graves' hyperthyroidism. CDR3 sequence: CASSLGDSPHGYTF. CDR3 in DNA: TGTGCCAGCAGCTTAGGGGACAGCCCCCATGGCTACACCTTC.